What follows are 4 T cell receptor beta chains derived from one specimen sequenced in a study of pediatric ulcerative colitis. The method was immunoSEQ multiplex PCR; TCRdb's version includes in-frame clones alone and lacks a portion of them. The data show 55,000 to 75,000 clones, 86% seen once. Sequencing was performed on blood. The receptors derive from a boy aged 5-17 years with severe ulcerative colitis.

The J gene is TRBJ2-1, the V gene TRBV10-3, with TRBD2 matching 11 bases. Germline V lookup: CDR1 ENHRY, CDR2 SYGVKD. CDR3 size: 15 residues. After removal of 6 bases from V and 4 bases from J, the junction contained 5 bases not matched to a gene. The DNA for the CDR3 is TGTGCCATCAGCGCAACTAGCGGGGGATACAATGAGCAGTTCTTC. Translated: CAISATSGGYNEQFF.

V and J are TRBV4-3 and TRBJ1-2; 8 bases line up with TRBD1. Germline V gene lookup returns CDR1 LGHNA and CDR2 YSLEER. V lost 0 bases to trimming and J lost 8 bases; unmatched junction nucleotides: 8. This CDR3 spans 15 amino acids. CDR3 in amino acids: CASSQDSRRGQGYTF. CDR3 sequence (DNA): TGCGCCAGCAGCCAAGATTCCCGCAGGGGGCAAGGCTACACCTTC.

This clone was found a few times. The rearrangement links TRBV18 to TRBJ2-2; 8 bases line up with TRBD2. Germline lookup yields CDR1 KGHSH and CDR2 LQKENI. The CDR3 spans 16 residues. V shed 2 bases and J 7 bases; nucleotides not matched to a gene: 9. CDR3: CASSPITSGPGGELFF. The CDR3 nucleotides are TGTGCCAGCTCACCAATAACTAGCGGCCCTGGCGGGGAGCTGTTTTTT.

The gene calls are TRBV29-1 and TRBJ2-2; 7 bases map to TRBD2. CDR1 and CDR2 (germline): SQVTM, ANQGSEA. The CDR3 sequence is 15 residues long. Unmatched junction bases numbered 5, after V lost 1 base and J lost 3 bases. The CDR3 DNA reads TGCAGCGTTGAAGTCCGGGAGGCCGACACCGGGGAGCTGTTTTTT. This translates into CSVEVREADTGELFF.